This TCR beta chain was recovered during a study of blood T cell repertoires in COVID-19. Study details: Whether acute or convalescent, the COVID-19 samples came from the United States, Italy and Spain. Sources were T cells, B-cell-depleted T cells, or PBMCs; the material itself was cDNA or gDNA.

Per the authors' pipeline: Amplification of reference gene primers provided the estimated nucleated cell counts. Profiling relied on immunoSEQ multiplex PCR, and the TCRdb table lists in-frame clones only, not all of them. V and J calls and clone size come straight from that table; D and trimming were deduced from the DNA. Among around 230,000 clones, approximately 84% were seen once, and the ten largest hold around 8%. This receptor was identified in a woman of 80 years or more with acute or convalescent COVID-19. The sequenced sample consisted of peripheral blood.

CDR3 residues: CASSLIAGGNNEQFF. The CDR3 DNA sequence: TGTGCCAGCAGCTTAATAGCGGGAGGTAACAATGAGCAGTTCTTC. V is TRBV7-3 and J is TRBJ2-1; 10 bases are shared with TRBD2. Germline V gene data show CDR1 as SGHTA and CDR2 as FQGTGA. The ends lost 1 base at V and 5 bases at J; junction bases unmatched: 2. CDR3 length equals 15 residues.